Listed here are 13 T cell receptor beta chains from one sample, sequenced in a study of T cell responses to AZD1222 COVID-19 vaccine. Some clones are missing from TCRdb's copy, which holds only in-frame ones; the method was immunoSEQ multiplex PCR. The data hold some 150,000 clones, with more than 85% observed a single time. Here the sequenced sample was peripheral blood, taken on day 0 of AZD1222 vaccination. The receptors come from an adult in good health.

J is TRBJ2-5 and V is TRBV7-8; a weak D match, TRBD2 (6 bases). V gave up 1 base and J gave up 1 base, with 13 bases separating them. In germline, CDR1 is SGHVS, CDR2 FQNEAQ. This CDR3 is 16 amino acids long. For the CDR3, the DNA is TGTGCCAGCAGCTTAGTGGCGCGGGGTTCCCAAGAGACCCAGTACTTC. Translated, it gives CASSLVARGSQETQYF.

The rearrangement uses TRBV5-5 and TRBJ1-1; TRBD1 matches at 7 bases. The V gene end was trimmed by 1 base and the J gene end by 4 bases; junction bases not matched to a gene: 7. Germline CDR1 and CDR2: SGHKS and YYEKEE (reference sequence). The CDR3 runs 15 residues. The CDR3, as DNA: TGTGCCAGCAGCTTGATTAGAGGGGGCGGCACTGAAGCTTTCTTT. This codes for CASSLIRGGGTEAFF. Combining the CDR3 with reference TRBV5-5 and TRBJ1-1 gives the whole variable domain DAGVTQSPTHLIKTRGQQVTLRCSPISGHKSVSWYQQVLGQGPQFIFQYYEKEERGRGNFPDRFSARQFPNYSSELNVNALLLGDSALYLCASSLIRGGGTEAFFGQGTRLTVV.

This sequence joins TRBV6-4 and TRBJ2-2, with 8 bases identical to TRBD2. J lost 1 base, V lost 6 bases, and 7 bases had no gene match. Germline V gene data show CDR1 as MRHNA and CDR2 as SNTAGT. The CDR3 has 16 residues. The CDR3 DNA sequence: TGTGCCAGCAGCCCCCTTACTAGCGGGAACACCGGGGAGCTGTTTTTT. Encoded protein: CASSPLTSGNTGELFF.

The rearrangement joins TRBV7-3 to TRBJ2-7, with 9 bases identical to TRBD1. The ends lost 2 bases at V and 2 bases at J; junction bases unmatched: 7. Germline V gene data show CDR1 as SGHTA and CDR2 as FQGTGA. The length of the CDR3 is 16 residues. The CDR3, as DNA: TGTGCCAGCAGCTTAGCCGGGACAGGGTTCACCTACGAGCAGTACTTC. Translating it yields CASSLAGTGFTYEQYF.

The chain uses TRBV7-6 and TRBJ1-1, with no clear D. CDR1 is SGHVS and CDR2 is FNYEAQ in the germline V gene. Trimming took 6 bases from V and 5 from J, leaving 7 bases between them. This CDR3 has 11 residues. The CDR3 DNA sequence: TGTGCCAGCAGTGAAAGGACTGAAGCTTTCTTT. Amino acid sequence: CASSERTEAFF.

The chain links TRBV5-4 to TRBJ1-2; possibly TRBD1 for D (5 bases). The CDR3 consists of 15 residues. V shed 7 bases and J shed 0 bases, with 16 bases lying between them. Germline assignment: CDR1 SGHNT and CDR2 YYREEE (reference sequence). For the CDR3, the DNA is TGTGCCAGCCGAGCTTGGGGCAGGGCTAACTATGGCTACACCTTC. It codes for CASRAWGRANYGYTF.

The chain combines TRBV7-8 with TRBJ2-7, with 9 positions matching TRBD2. Trimming at V came to 11 bases and at J to 1 base, leaving 9 bases not matched to a gene. Germline CDR1 is SGHVS and CDR2 is FQNEAQ. CDR3 length equals 14 residues. The CDR3 region is CASGSGGPSYEQYF. The CDR3 DNA reads TGTGCCTCAGGGAGCGGGGGGCCGTCCTACGAGCAGTACTTC.

The V call is TRBV5-1, the J call TRBJ1-3; D gene unclear. V was trimmed by 0 bases and J by 0 bases, leaving 10 bases between them. CDR3 length: 16 residues. From germline, CDR1 is SGHRS and CDR2 YFSETQ. The DNA for the CDR3 is TGCGCCAGCAGCTTGGCCGGCTCAGCCTCTGGAAACACCATATATTTT. This gives the protein CASSLAGSASGNTIYF. Full variable domain (rest looked up from reference TRBV5-1 and TRBJ1-3): KAGVTQTPRYLIKTRGQQVTLSCSPISGHRSVSWYQQTPGQGLQFLFEYFSETQRNKGNFPGRFSGRQFSNSRSEMNVSTLELGDSALYLCASSLAGSASGNTIYFGEGSWLTVV.

The chain recombines TRBV19 with TRBJ1-1, with no clear D. The CDR3 extends over 15 amino acids. Germline V gives CDR1 LNHDA, CDR2 SQIVND (reference sequence). Deletions cut 7 bases from V and 0 bases from J, with 15 bases between. CDR3 bases: TGTGCCAGTAAGGAGATACGGGCCGTGAACACTGAAGCTTTCTTT. Encoded protein: CASKEIRAVNTEAFF.

This clone has a single count. The rearrangement links TRBV3-1 (or the pseudogene TRBV3-2) to TRBJ1-2, with D tentatively TRBD1 (5 bases). The CDR3 length is 14 residues. The germline gives CDR1 LGHDT, CDR2 YNNKEL (reference sequence). V shed 5 bases and J shed 8 bases, with 18 bases lying between them. CDR3 protein: CASSSRGVVWGYTF. DNA of the CDR3: TGTGCCAGCAGCTCCCGGGGGGTGGTGTGGGGCTACACCTTC.

V and J are TRBV9 and TRBJ2-7; 10 nucleotides align to TRBD1. This CDR3 region has 15 residues. Losses at the gene ends were 3 bases for V and 2 bases for J; bases not matched to a gene: 5. CDR1 is SGDLS and CDR2 is YYNGEE in the germline V gene. This CDR3 reads CASSGGQGRAYEQYF. The CDR3 DNA sequence: TGTGCCAGCAGCGGGGGACAGGGGCGAGCCTACGAGCAGTACTTC.

The chain couples TRBV19 to TRBJ2-7; D is perhaps TRBD1 (5 bases). Trimming pared 5 bases from V and 2 bases from J, leaving 10 bases between. Germline CDR1 and CDR2: LNHDA and SQIVND (reference sequence). This CDR3 is built from 13 residues. The CDR3 spells CASSRQDTYEQYF. The CDR3 nucleotides read TGTGCCAGTAGTCGGCAGGACACCTACGAGCAGTACTTC.

The chain links TRBV2 to TRBJ1-1, with 9 bases lining up with TRBD1. V shed 4 bases and J 6 bases; nucleotides not matched to a gene: 6. The CDR3 covers 14 residues. Germline V gives CDR1 SNHLY, CDR2 FYNNEI. CDR3 sequence reads: CASSAGQGWAEAFF. CDR3 sequence (DNA): TGTGCCAGCAGTGCCGGACAGGGGTGGGCTGAAGCTTTCTTT.